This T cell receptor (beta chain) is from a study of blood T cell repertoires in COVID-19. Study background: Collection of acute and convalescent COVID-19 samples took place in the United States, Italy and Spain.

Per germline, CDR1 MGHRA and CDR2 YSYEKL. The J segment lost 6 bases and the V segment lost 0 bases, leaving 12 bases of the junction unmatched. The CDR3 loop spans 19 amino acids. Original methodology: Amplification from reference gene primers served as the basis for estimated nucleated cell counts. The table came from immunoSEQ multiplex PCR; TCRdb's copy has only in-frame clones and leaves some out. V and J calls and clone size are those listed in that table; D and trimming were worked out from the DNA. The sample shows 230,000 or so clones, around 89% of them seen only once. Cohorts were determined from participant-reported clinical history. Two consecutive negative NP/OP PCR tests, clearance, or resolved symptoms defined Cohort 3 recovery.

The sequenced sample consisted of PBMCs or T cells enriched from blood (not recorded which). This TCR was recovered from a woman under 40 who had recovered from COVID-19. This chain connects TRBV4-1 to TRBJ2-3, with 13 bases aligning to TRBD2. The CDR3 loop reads CASSQEGLLAGGARDTQYF. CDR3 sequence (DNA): TGCGCCAGCAGCCAAGAGGGACTACTAGCGGGGGGGGCCAGGGATACGCAGTATTTT.